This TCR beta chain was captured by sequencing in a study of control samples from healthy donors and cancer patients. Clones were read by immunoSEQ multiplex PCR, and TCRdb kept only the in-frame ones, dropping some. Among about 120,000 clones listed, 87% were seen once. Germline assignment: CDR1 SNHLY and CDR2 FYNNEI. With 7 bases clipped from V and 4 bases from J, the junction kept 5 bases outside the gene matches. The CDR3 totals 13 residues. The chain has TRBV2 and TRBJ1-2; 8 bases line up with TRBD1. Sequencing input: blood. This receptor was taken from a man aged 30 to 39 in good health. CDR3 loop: CASTDRAPYGYTF. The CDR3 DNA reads TGTGCCAGCACGGACAGGGCCCCCTATGGCTACACCTTC.